This TCR beta chain was retrieved from a study of T cells in Graves' hyperthyroidism and ophthalmopathy. Study information: Once the initial diagnosis was made, peripheral blood was obtained before any treatment. Broader study findings: Ophthalmopathy was separated from stable hyperthyroidism by a 13 V-J model.

TCR beta CDR3 regions were amplified from RNA. In the first-round RT-PCR of the TCR CDR3, the HTBI primer set was used. A single record per CDR3 protein comes from TCRdb applying MiXCR to the multiplex PCR reads. The sample has roughly 500,000 distinct CDR3 sequences, around a fifth seen once; the top ten hold around 54%. Germline V CDR1 and CDR2: MNHNS, SASEGT. Trimming cost V 4 bases and J 6 bases, with 15 bases left between them. The CDR3 extends over 15 amino acids. This clonotype appeared a few times. The antigen remains undetermined. The sequenced sample was blood. This receptor was taken from a woman aged 70 to 79 with Graves' ophthalmopathy. The chain uses TRBV6-1 and TRBJ2-2; D unresolved. The CDR3 DNA follows: TGTGCCAGCAGTGTTTCACTCCAAAGCGCCGGGGAGCTGTTTTTT. It encodes CASSVSLQSAGELFF.